This T cell receptor beta chain is drawn from a study of breast tumors, draining lymph nodes, adjacent tissues. Whole-study results and caveats: Data only fit, rather than demonstrated, lymph node origin of most tumor T cells. The data were judged consistent with most tumor T cells coming from lymph node and expanding in tumor. Tumors had less TCR diversity than lymph nodes, more than nontumor tissue. Luminal-like breast cancer showed significantly greater tumor-nontumor repertoire similarity than basal-like breast cancer did.

TCRdb re-called the multiplex PCR reads through MiXCR, storing one row per CDR3 protein. Altogether about 9,000 distinct CDR3 sequences are present, 35% to 55% being singletons, with the ten largest covering approximately 14%. This clonotype was seen many times. As yet, its antigen is unknown. Trimming shortened V by 7 bases and J by 2 bases, and 9 bases separated the two germline ends. This CDR3 is 12 amino acids long. Germline CDR1 SGHKS, CDR2 YYEKEE (reference sequence). Sequenced material: tumor-adjacent breast tissue. The V and J genes are TRBV5-5 and TRBJ2-5, with D possibly being TRBD1 or TRBD2 (5 bases each). The clonotype comes from a female donor with breast cancer. Some clones in this sample may be carry-over from other donors' samples. The CDR3 DNA follows: TGTGCCAGCGGGACCAGGCAAGAGACCCAGTACTTC. It specifies CASGTRQETQYF.